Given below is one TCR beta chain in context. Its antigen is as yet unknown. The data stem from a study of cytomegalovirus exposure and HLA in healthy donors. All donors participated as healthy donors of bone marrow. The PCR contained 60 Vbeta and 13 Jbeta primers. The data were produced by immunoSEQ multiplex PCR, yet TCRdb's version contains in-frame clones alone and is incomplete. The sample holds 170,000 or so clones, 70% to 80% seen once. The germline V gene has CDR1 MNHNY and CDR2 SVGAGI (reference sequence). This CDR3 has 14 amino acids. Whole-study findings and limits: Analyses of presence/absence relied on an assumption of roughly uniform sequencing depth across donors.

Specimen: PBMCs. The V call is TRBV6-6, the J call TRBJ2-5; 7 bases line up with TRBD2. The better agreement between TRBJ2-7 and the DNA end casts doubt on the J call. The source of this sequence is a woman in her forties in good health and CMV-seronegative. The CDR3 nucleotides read TGTGCCAGCAATCAAGCGGGATCCACCTACGAGCAGTACTTC. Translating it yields CASNQAGSTYEQYF.